This paragraph reports one TCR beta chain. Its antigen is still unknown. Base quality data are lacking; no much larger clone is found one base away. The CDR3 has 19 amino acids, counting the end cysteine and phenylalanine. The entry retains the CDR3 DNA only, 57 bases that are in frame from base 1. The entry originates in a study of OX40 agonist ivuxolimab in advanced cancers. General notes on the study: Ivuxolimab, which targeted the costimulatory receptor OX40 (CD134), was an agonistic, fully human IgG2 monoclonal antibody. Intravenous ivuxolimab was administered to patients every 2 weeks at six dose levels: 0.01, 0.1, 0.3, 1.5, 3 and 10 mg/kg. Among the approximately 50 dose-escalation patients, 19 had hepatocellular carcinoma, about 15 melanoma, 9 renal cell carcinoma and 9 head and neck cancer. In the dose-escalation cohort, roughly four fifths of patients were male, and the mean age was about 55 years, with a range of 23 to 79. Patients were allowed to have had prior anti-PD-1, anti-PD-L1 or anti-CTLA-4 therapy, and 30% to 40% of the dose-escalation patients had been treated with checkpoint inhibitors. Partial responses occurred in three dose-escalation patients, of whom one had hepatocellular carcinoma and two had cutaneous melanoma. Peripheral TCRbeta sequencing was intended to test whether TCR sequence diversity was altered and clonal T-cell expansion was caused by ivuxolimab. The paper covers the monotherapy dose-escalation part of the phase I ivuxolimab trial, which included N of about 50 patients. Overall results and qualifications from the work: In partial responders in the 0.1-3.0 mg/kg groups, normalized peripheral clonal expansion was found to be among the lowest, especially among CD8+ T cells. After ivuxolimab, CD8+ T cells had more expanded clones than CD4+ T cells on average. At doses of 0.1 to 3.0 mg/kg, clonal expansion of both CD4+ and CD8+ blood T cells was observed from baseline to week 6. Antigen specificity was not determined for the clonally expanded peripheral T cells. Low levels of normalized T-cell clonal expansion were also seen in some nonresponding patients.

For sequencing of the TCRbeta CDR3 region, genomic DNA was extracted from the sorted cells. The immunoSEQ Assay was used for sequencing of TCRbeta CDR3 regions. Not all clones reach the TCRdb copy of this immuneACCESS table, which keeps in-frame sequences only. Checked studies attribute under half of the gap to unresolved V genes and leave the rest unexplained. The sample table holds about 40,000 clones, of which 88% were seen once. Approximately 23% of the sample comes from the top ten. The trial excluded patients who had a history of autoimmune disease or were on systemic immunosuppression. Peripheral blood for TCR sequencing was collected from all dose cohorts at baseline, on cycle 4 day 1, and on cycle 7 day 1. The samples were drawn from a first-in-human, open-label, multicenter phase I dose-escalation trial of ivuxolimab. Adults with locally advanced or metastatic melanoma, renal cell carcinoma, hepatocellular carcinoma or head and neck squamous cell carcinoma were enrolled in the trial. Before TCR sequencing, CD4+ T cells and CD8+ T cells were sorted from peripheral blood as separate populations.

The sample here was CD4+ or CD8+ T cells sorted from blood, taken in a trial of the OX40 agonist ivuxolimab. The receptor comes from an adult with an advanced solid tumor such as melanoma, head and neck, liver or kidney cancer. The receptor chain draws on TRBV12-2 and TRBJ2-7; the listed D gene, TRBD1, was not tested against the DNA. TRBV12-2 is a known pseudogene. The DNA sequence reads TGTGCAAGTCGCTTAGGCACCTTAACTGGACAGCGTCTTGTCTACGAGCAGTACTTC. Its translation reads: CASRLGTLTGQRLVYEQYF.